Listed below are T cell receptor beta chains from one sample, sequenced in a study of identifying expanded T cells in peripheral blood. The protocol was immunoSEQ multiplex PCR, while the TCRdb copy is restricted to in-frame clones and leaves out a portion. Counted here are about 100,000 clones, approximately 86% occurring once; the ten biggest clones make up around 5.6%. The sample taken for sequencing was blood. These receptors came from a person aged 18-70 years in good health. Both conserved end residues are part of each CDR3. Each record gives: D gene, V gene, J gene, clone size, CDR3 protein, CDR3 DNA. A D gene is named only where the DNA matches it firmly. Clone size is not always given. Where it is, it says once, few, many or a class for expanded clones.

TRBD1	TRBV25-1	TRBJ1-2	.	CASSARTGTGVYGYTF	TGTGCCAGCAGTGCCCGTACCGGGACAGGAGTCTATGGCTACACCTTC
.	TRBV4-1	TRBJ1-2	many	CASSPGYNKNYGYTF	TGCGCCAGCAGCCCCGGGTATAACAAAAACTATGGCTACACCTTC
TRBD1	TRBV2	TRBJ1-5	.	CASSAQGSAAQPQHF	TGTGCCAGCAGTGCACAGGGGAGCGCAGCTCAGCCCCAGCATTTT
.	TRBV6-1	TRBJ1-1	.	CASLLNTEAFF	TGTGCCAGCCTACTTAACACTGAAGCTTTCTTT
TRBD2	TRBV27	TRBJ2-3	.	CASSGQGGDTQYF	TGTGCCAGCAGTGGTCAGGGAGGGGATACGCAGTATTTT
.	TRBV6-5	TRBJ2-2	few	CATLQGTGELFF	TGTGCCACACTACAGGGAACCGGGGAGCTGTTTTTT
.	TRBV6-1	TRBJ1-5	.	CASSQETDGGQPQHF	TGTGCCAGCAGTCAAGAGACAGACGGAGGTCAGCCCCAGCATTTT
TRBD2	TRBV7-8	TRBJ2-1	.	CASSSPGTSGGVEQFF	TGTGCCAGCAGCAGCCCCGGGACTAGCGGGGGGGTAGAGCAGTTCTTC
.	TRBV29-1	TRBJ1-2	.	CSVVIEWGANYGYTF	TGCAGCGTTGTGATCGAGTGGGGGGCTAACTATGGCTACACCTTC
.	TRBV11-2	TRBJ1-3	.	CASSLRPSGNTIYF	TGTGCCAGCAGCTTACGCCCGTCTGGAAACACCATATATTTT
TRBD1	TRBV6-1	TRBJ2-1	.	CASSEYGTGNYNEQFF	TGTGCCAGCAGTGAATACGGGACAGGTAACTACAATGAGCAGTTCTTC
.	TRBV9	TRBJ1-6	.	CASSVDPGRNSPLHF	TGTGCCAGCAGCGTAGACCCCGGGAGAAATTCACCCCTCCACTTT
.	TRBV7-2	TRBJ2-1	.	CASSLLAYNEQFF	TGTGCCAGCAGCTTATTAGCCTACAATGAGCAGTTCTTC
.	TRBV18	TRBJ1-2	.	CASSGAANYGYTF	TGTGCCAGCTCAGGGGCAGCTAACTATGGCTACACCTTC
.	TRBV19	TRBJ2-1	few	CASIRSAASNEQFF	TGTGCCAGTATAAGGTCAGCGGCAAGCAATGAGCAGTTCTTC
.	TRBV19	TRBJ2-2	.	CASIGHGGTGELFF	TGTGCCAGTATCGGACACGGGGGAACCGGGGAGCTGTTTTTT
TRBD1	TRBV7-2	TRBJ1-2	.	CASTPSGTGGYGYTF	TGTGCCAGCACCCCCTCCGGGACAGGAGGTTATGGCTACACCTTC
.	TRBV7-6	TRBJ2-2	.	CASSLGGGLLAGELFF	TGTGCCAGCAGCCTCGGGGGAGGATTGTTGGCCGGGGAGCTGTTTTTT
TRBD1	TRBV6-1	TRBJ2-2	.	CASSDTRTGGYTGELFF	TGTGCCAGCAGTGACACCCGGACAGGGGGCTACACCGGGGAGCTGTTTTTT
.	TRBV6-1	TRBJ1-3	.	CASREDRHSGNTIYF	TGTGCCAGCAGAGAAGACAGACACTCTGGAAACACCATATATTTT
TRBD1	TRBV25-1	TRBJ2-5	.	CASNVQGDRQTQYF	TGTGCCAGCAATGTGCAGGGGGATAGGCAGACCCAGTACTTC
.	TRBV7-2	TRBJ1-1	.	CASSLYGDLGEAFF	TGTGCCAGCAGCTTATATGGGGACTTGGGCGAAGCTTTCTTT
.	TRBV2	TRBJ2-5	.	CASSVLGSETQYF	TGTGCCAGCAGTGTTTTGGGCTCCGAGACCCAGTACTTC
.	TRBV7-6	TRBJ2-6	.	CASSFGSSGANVLTF	TGTGCCAGCAGCTTTGGGAGCTCTGGGGCCAACGTCCTGACTTTC
.	TRBV6-6	TRBJ2-7	.	CASRAAYEQYF	TGTGCCAGCAGGGCGGCCTACGAGCAGTACTTC
TRBD1	TRBV13	TRBJ1-2	.	CASSSPGQVGSEGYTF	TGTGCCAGCAGCTCGCCGGGACAGGTTGGCTCGGAGGGCTACACCTTC
TRBD2	TRBV30	TRBJ2-3	.	CAWRGRGVDTQYF	TGTGCCTGGAGGGGACGGGGGGTAGATACGCAGTATTTT
.	TRBV6-5	TRBJ1-5	few	CASSYGLNQPQHF	TGTGCCAGCAGTTACGGCCTCAATCAGCCCCAGCATTTT
.	TRBV6-5	TRBJ1-1	.	CASSPLGPSDLAFF	TGTGCCAGCAGTCCCCTCGGGCCCTCAGATTTAGCTTTCTTT
TRBD1	TRBV6-5	TRBJ1-6	few	CASSLTGTGGEPLHF	TGTGCCAGCAGTCTGACCGGGACAGGGGGCGAACCCCTCCACTTT
.	TRBV29-1	TRBJ1-3	once	CSALSAGNTIYF	TGCAGCGCCTTATCGGCGGGAAACACCATATATTTT
.	TRBV11-3	TRBJ1-3	.	CASSQWRGPAGNTIYF	TGTGCCAGCAGCCAGTGGAGGGGTCCGGCAGGAAACACCATATATTTT
.	TRBV5-6	TRBJ2-1	.	CASSIGLSSYNEQFF	TGTGCCAGCAGCATTGGCCTGAGCTCCTACAATGAGCAGTTCTTC
.	TRBV10-2	TRBJ2-2	.	CASTGVGELFF	TGCGCCAGCACGGGCGTCGGGGAGCTGTTTTTT
.	TRBV12-5	TRBJ1-3	.	CASGRVDPGNTIYF	TGTGCTAGTGGTAGGGTAGATCCTGGAAACACCATATATTTT
TRBD1	TRBV18	TRBJ1-5	once	CASSPQGGGSSNQPQHF	TGTGCCAGCTCACCACAAGGGGGCGGTAGTAGCAATCAGCCCCAGCATTTT
.	TRBV7-2	TRBJ1-1	few	CASSFSGWGGTEAFF	TGTGCCAGCAGCTTTTCAGGGTGGGGAGGGACTGAAGCTTTCTTT
.	TRBV4-1	TRBJ2-5	.	CASSHPAGRANPETQYF	TGCGCCAGCAGCCATCCTGCGGGCAGGGCAAATCCGGAGACCCAGTACTTC
TRBD2	TRBV6-1	TRBJ2-3	many	CASSGLAGGPDTQYF	TGTGCCAGCAGTGGACTAGCGGGGGGGCCAGATACGCAGTATTTT
TRBD2	TRBV25-1	TRBJ2-5	.	CASTSSGGQETQYF	TGTGCCAGCACTAGTTCGGGGGGCCAAGAGACCCAGTACTTC
.	TRBV7-2	TRBJ1-1	.	CASSLVSPSWGGTEAFF	TGTGCCAGCAGCTTAGTTTCCCCGTCTTGGGGTGGCACTGAAGCTTTCTTT
.	TRBV18	TRBJ1-2	.	CASSPGEHYGYTF	TGTGCCAGCTCACCTGGGGAGCACTATGGCTACACCTTC
TRBD1	TRBV19	TRBJ2-7	.	CASSISSPGTGTYEQYF	TGTGCCAGTAGTATATCGTCCCCCGGGACAGGAACCTACGAGCAGTACTTC